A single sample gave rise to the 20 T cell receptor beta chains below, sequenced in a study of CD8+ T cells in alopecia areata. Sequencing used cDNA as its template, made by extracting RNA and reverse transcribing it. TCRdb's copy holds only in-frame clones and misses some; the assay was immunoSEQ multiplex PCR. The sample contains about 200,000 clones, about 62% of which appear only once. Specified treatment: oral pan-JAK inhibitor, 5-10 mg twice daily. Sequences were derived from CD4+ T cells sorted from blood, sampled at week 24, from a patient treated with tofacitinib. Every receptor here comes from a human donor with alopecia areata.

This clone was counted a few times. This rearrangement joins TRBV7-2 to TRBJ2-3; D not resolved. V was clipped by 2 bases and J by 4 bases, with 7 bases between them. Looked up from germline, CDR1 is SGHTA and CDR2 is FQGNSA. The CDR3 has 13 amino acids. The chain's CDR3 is CASSLYGADTQYF. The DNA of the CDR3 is TGTGCCAGCAGCTTATACGGCGCAGATACGCAGTATTTT.

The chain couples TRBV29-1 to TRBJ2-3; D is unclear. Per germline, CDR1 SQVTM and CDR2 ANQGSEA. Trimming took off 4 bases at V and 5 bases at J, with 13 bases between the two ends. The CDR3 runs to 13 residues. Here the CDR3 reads CSVVTVMGDTQYF. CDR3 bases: TGCAGCGTTGTAACCGTTATGGGAGATACGCAGTATTTT.

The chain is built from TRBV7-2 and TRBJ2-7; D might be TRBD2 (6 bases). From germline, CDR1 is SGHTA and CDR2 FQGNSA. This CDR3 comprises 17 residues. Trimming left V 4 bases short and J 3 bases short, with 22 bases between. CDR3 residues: CASSSVSGSGAFYEQYF. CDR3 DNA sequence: TGTGCCAGCAGCTCGGTATCGGGGTCGGGAGCATTCTACGAGCAGTACTTC.

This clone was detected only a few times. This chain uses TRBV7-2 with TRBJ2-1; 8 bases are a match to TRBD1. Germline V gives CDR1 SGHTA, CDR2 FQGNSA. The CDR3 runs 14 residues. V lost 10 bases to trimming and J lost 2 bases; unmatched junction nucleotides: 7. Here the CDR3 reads CATSDRGTYNEQFF. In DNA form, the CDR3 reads TGTGCCACAAGCGACAGGGGCACCTACAATGAGCAGTTCTTC.

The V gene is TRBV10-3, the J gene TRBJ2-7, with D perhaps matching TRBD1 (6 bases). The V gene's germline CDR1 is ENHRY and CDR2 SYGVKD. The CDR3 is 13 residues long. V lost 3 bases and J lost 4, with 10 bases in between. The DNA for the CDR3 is TGTGCCATCAGTGAATCGGACAGTTACGAGCAGTACTTC. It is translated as CAISESDSYEQYF.

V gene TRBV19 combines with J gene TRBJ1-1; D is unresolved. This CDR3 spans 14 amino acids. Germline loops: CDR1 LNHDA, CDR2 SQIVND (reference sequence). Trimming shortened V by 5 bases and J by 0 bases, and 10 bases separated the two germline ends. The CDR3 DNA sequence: TGTGCCAGTAGTGGCAGGCGCTTGAACACTGAAGCTTTCTTT. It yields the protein CASSGRRLNTEAFF.

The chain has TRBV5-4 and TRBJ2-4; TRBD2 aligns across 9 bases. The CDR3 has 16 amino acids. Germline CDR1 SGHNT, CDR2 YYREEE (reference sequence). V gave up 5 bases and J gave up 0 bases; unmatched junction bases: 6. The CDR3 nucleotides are TGTGCCAGCAGTAGCGGGGGTACCGAAGCCAAAAACATTCAGTACTTC. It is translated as CASSSGGTEAKNIQYF.

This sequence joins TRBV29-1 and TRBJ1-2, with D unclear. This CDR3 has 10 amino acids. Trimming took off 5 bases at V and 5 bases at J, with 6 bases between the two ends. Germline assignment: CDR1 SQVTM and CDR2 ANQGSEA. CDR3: CSVQSYGYTF. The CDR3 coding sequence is TGCAGCGTTCAAAGTTATGGCTACACCTTC.

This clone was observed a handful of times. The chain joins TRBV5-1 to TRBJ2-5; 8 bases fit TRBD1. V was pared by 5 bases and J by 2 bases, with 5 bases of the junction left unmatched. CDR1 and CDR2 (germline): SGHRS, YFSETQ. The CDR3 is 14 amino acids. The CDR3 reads CASSWGQEQETQYF. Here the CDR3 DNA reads TGCGCCAGCAGTTGGGGACAGGAGCAAGAGACCCAGTACTTC.

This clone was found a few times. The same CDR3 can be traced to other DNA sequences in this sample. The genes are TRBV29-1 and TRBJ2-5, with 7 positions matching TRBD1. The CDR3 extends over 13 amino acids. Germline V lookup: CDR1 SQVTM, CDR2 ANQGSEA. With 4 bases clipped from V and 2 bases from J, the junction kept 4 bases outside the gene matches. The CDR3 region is CSVVGTVQETQYF. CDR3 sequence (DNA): TGCAGCGTTGTGGGGACAGTACAAGAGACCCAGTACTTC.

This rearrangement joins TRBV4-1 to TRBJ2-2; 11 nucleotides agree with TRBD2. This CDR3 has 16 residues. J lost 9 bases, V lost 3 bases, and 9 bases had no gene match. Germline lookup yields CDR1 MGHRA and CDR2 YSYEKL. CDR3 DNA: TGCGCCAGCAGCCATCCAGGGACTAGCGGTCAACGGGAGCTGTTTTTT. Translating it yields CASSHPGTSGQRELFF.

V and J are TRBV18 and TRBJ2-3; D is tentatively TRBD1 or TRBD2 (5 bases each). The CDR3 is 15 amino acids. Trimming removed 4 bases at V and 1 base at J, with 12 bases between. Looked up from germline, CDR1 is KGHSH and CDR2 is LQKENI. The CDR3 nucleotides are TGTGCCAGCTCACATGGGGACGCGGGCACAGATACGCAGTATTTT. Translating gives CASSHGDAGTDTQYF.

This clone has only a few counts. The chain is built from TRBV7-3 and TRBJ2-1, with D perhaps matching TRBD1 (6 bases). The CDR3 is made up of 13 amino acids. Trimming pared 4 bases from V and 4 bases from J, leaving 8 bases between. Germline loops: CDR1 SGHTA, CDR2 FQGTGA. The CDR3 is CASSSQGYNEQFF. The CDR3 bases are TGTGCCAGCAGCTCACAGGGTTACAATGAGCAGTTCTTC.

CDR3 residues: CASSTLSNSGNTIYF. The CDR3 nucleotides are TGCGCCAGCAGCACGTTGTCTAACTCTGGAAACACCATATATTTT. The chain combines TRBV5-1 with TRBJ1-3; D is uncertain. The CDR3 contains 15 residues. CDR1 is SGHRS and CDR2 is YFSETQ in the germline V gene. The germline V and J ends were trimmed by 4 bases and 0 bases, with 11 bases remaining between them. Complete variable domain (other parts from reference TRBV5-1 and TRBJ1-3): KAGVTQTPRYLIKTRGQQVTLSCSPISGHRSVSWYQQTPGQGLQFLFEYFSETQRNKGNFPGRFSGRQFSNSRSEMNVSTLELGDSALYLCASSTLSNSGNTIYFGEGSWLTVV.

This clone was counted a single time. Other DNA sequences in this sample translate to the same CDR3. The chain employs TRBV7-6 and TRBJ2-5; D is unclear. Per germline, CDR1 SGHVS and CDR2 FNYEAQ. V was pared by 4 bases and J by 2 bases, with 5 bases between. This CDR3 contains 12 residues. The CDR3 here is CASSSHQETQYF. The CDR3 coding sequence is TGTGCCAGCAGCTCACATCAAGAGACCCAGTACTTC.

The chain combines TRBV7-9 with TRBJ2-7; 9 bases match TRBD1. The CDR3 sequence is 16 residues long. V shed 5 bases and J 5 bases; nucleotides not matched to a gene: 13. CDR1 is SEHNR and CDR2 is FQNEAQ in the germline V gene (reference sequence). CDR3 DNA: TGTGCCAGCAGCCCGACGCCGGGACAGGGAGCCCACGAGCAGTACTTC. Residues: CASSPTPGQGAHEQYF.

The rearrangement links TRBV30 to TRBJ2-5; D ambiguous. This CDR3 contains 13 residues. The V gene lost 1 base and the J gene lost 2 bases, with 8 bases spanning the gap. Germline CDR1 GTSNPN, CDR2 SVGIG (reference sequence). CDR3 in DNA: TGTGCCTGGAGTGGGGCATTTCAAGAGACCCAGTACTTC. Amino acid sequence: CAWSGAFQETQYF.

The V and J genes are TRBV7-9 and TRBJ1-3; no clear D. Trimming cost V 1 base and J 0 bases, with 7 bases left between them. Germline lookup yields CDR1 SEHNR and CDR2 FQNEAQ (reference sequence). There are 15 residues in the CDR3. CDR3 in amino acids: CASSLDAISGNTIYF. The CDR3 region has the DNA TGTGCCAGCAGCTTAGACGCAATCTCTGGAAACACCATATATTTT.

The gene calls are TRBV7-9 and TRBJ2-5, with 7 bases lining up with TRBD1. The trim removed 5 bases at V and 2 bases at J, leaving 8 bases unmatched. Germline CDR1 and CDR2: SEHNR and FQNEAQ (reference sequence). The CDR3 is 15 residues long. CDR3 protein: CASSPGQLPQETQYF. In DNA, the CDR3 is TGTGCCAGCAGCCCGGGACAGCTCCCTCAAGAGACCCAGTACTTC.

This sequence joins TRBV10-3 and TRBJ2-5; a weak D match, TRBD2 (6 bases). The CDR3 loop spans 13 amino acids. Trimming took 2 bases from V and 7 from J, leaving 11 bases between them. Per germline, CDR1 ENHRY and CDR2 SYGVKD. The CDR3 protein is CAISESQGGTQYF. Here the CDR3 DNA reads TGTGCCATCAGTGAGAGCCAGGGAGGGACCCAGTACTTC.